This T cell receptor beta chain emerged from a study of shared clonotypes between healthy human individuals. The authors divided CD4+ cells into CD45RA+ naive and CD45RA-negative memory subsets. On this clone: Its specificity is unknown.

Broader study findings: Only blood was sampled; tissue repertoires likely differ.

The table came from immunoSEQ multiplex PCR; TCRdb's copy has only in-frame clones and leaves some out. The top ten clones hold around 1.5% of a sample with under 1,100,000 clones, more than 65% of them seen once. V was pared by 4 bases and J by 6 bases, with 16 bases between. Germline V CDR1 and CDR2: LNHNV, YYDKDF (reference sequence). The CDR3 contains 15 residues. This sequence originates from a man between 18 and 35 years old in good health. The chain joins TRBV15 to TRBJ2-1; no clear D. The material sequenced was memory CD4+ T cells sorted from blood. Subset of the sample: CD45RA-negative fraction. The CDR3: CATSILAYRPNEQFF. In nucleotides, the CDR3 is TGTGCCACCAGCATACTCGCCTACCGGCCCAATGAGCAGTTCTTC.